The clone carrying this T cell receptor (beta chain) was seen a few times. The authors reverse transcribed all of the isolated RNA, so sequencing captured expressed TCRB transcripts. TCRdb's table, derived via immunoSEQ multiplex PCR, lists solely in-frame clones and lacks some. Of more than 150,000 clones detected, around 10% appear once; the ten largest clones hold roughly 1.9%. Germline CDR1 is SGHRS and CDR2 is YFSETQ. CDR3 length equals 15 residues. With V trimmed by 2 bases and J by 1 base, 4 bases remained unmatched. This record belongs to a study of beta chain features in type 1 diabetes. It was one heparinised blood draw, averaging approximately 100 mL, that each donor gave.

Sequencing was done on a sample of central memory CD4+ T cells from blood. The origin of this receptor is a young man in good health. The rearrangement uses TRBV5-1 and TRBJ2-5; 8 bases fit TRBD1. The CDR3 nucleotides are TGCGCCAGCAGCTTTTCAGGACAGGGCCAAGAGACCCAGTACTTC. Protein: CASSFSGQGQETQYF. Together with reference TRBV5-1 and TRBJ2-5, the CDR3 gives the full variable domain: KAGVTQTPRYLIKTRGQQVTLSCSPISGHRSVSWYQQTPGQGLQFLFEYFSETQRNKGNFPGRFSGRQFSNSRSEMNVSTLELGDSALYLCASSFSGQGQETQYFGPGTRLLVL.